Each of the 2 T cell receptor beta chains below was sequenced from the same sample in a study of T cell clonality in common variable immunodeficiency. Assay: immunoSEQ multiplex PCR; the TCRdb copy retains only in-frame clones and omits some. The profile covers under 40,000 clones, none occurring a single time. Sample: peripheral blood mononuclear cells. These receptors all stem from a person aged 18 to 75 in good health.

The table lists this clone with many counts. The read terminates 3 residues ahead of where the CDR3 ends, so the germline J gene completes it. The genes are TRBV5-5 and TRBJ1-1, with no clear D. CDR1 and CDR2 (germline): SGHKS, YYEKEE (reference sequence). V gave up 1 base and J gave up 1 base, with 8 bases separating them. This CDR3 is 14 amino acids long. CDR3 in amino acids: CASSLWLQNTEAFF. Incomplete CDR3 DNA: TGTGCCAGCAGCTTGTGGCTGCAGAACACTGAA. The full variable domain, in which reference TRBV5-5 and TRBJ1-1 provide the parts outside the CDR3, is DAGVTQSPTHLIKTRGQQVTLRCSPISGHKSVSWYQQVLGQGPQFIFQYYEKEERGRGNFPDRFSARQFPNYSSELNVNALLLGDSALYLCASSLWLQNTEAFFGQGTRLTVV.

By share, this clone ranks as medium-sized. With the read ending 3 residues before the CDR3 end, the germline J gene is used to fill in that end. The chain has TRBV20-1 and TRBJ2-1, with a possible D match to TRBD1 (6 bases). V was cut by 5 bases and J by 4 bases, with 12 bases left in between. The CDR3 extends over 13 amino acids. Germline loops: CDR1 DFQATT, CDR2 SNEGSKA (reference sequence). CDR3 bases read: TGCAGTGCTGGACAGCCACTTTACAATGAG. Translating it yields CSAGQPLYNE. The complete CDR3 reads CSAGQPLYNEQFF.